This T cell receptor beta chain was recovered during a study of tissue T cells after allogeneic stem cell transplantation. General study points: Which tissue TCRs were alloreactive or antigen-specific was not determined. Some clones might be persisting host cells.

Only in-frame clones appear in the TCRdb table, and some are missing; sequencing was by immunoSEQ multiplex PCR. The sample has some 8,300 clones, 35% to 55% seen once; the top ten hold 1.3% to 1.5%. The CDR3 loop spans 11 amino acids. V was pared by 5 bases and J by 1 base, with 2 bases between. The germline CDR1 and CDR2 sequences are MSHET and SYDVDS. Worth noting for this clone: Its target is unknown. Gene names refer to mouse genes. The missing CDR3 end, 1 residue past where the read stops, is filled in from the germline J gene.

Time point noted: mouse harvest day 7 after allogeneic transplant. Tail vein injection delivered 10^7 T-cell-depleted bone marrow cells and 10^6 splenic CD5+ T cells. What was sequenced was skin. This receptor was identified in a female BALB/c mouse given C57BL/6 T cells with graft-versus-host disease after an allogeneic hematopoietic cell transplant. This chain joins TRBV29 and TRBJ1-1, with unresolved D. CDR3 region: CASSQNTEVFF. CDR3 DNA, as far as it was read: TGTGCTAGCAGTCAAAACACAGAAGTCTTC.